Shown below are 10 T cell receptor beta chains from a single sample sequenced in a study of T cell clonality in common variable immunodeficiency. Assay used: immunoSEQ multiplex PCR; TCRdb lists only in-frame clones, some missing. This sample carries some 80,000 clones, none of them present only once. Sequences were obtained from peripheral blood mononuclear cells. These receptors were taken from a person between 18 and 69 years old in good health.

This clone has ten or more counts. The read ends 3 residues shy of where the CDR3 ends; the end is completed using the germline J gene. This rearrangement joins TRBV20-1 to TRBJ1-5; D remains unclear. CDR1 and CDR2 (germline): DFQATT, SNEGSKA (reference sequence). This CDR3 is built from 13 residues. V gave up 3 bases and J gave up 7 bases, with 13 bases separating them. The CDR3 is CSASAGWRQPQHF. Incomplete CDR3 DNA: TGCAGTGCTAGCGCGGGGTGGAGGCAGCCC.

This clone was counted many times. The read stops 3 residues short of the end of the CDR3; the missing end is completed from the germline J gene. This sequence joins TRBV18 and TRBJ2-6; 11 bases align to TRBD1. This CDR3 spans 17 amino acids. V dropped 0 bases and J dropped 2; count of bases not matched to a gene: 0. Germline V gene data show CDR1 as KGHSH and CDR2 as LQKENI. CDR3 bases read: TGTGCCAGCTCACCACCGGGACAGGGGGCTGGGGCCAACGTC. It encodes CASSPPGQGAGANV. The entire CDR3 protein reads CASSPPGQGAGANVLTF.

This clone was seen many times. The read halts 3 residues ahead of the CDR3 end, with the missing end drawn from the germline J gene. This chain connects TRBV4-1 to TRBJ1-2; D remains unclear. CDR3 length: 12 amino acids. Germline-derived CDR1 and CDR2 are MGHRA and YSYEKL. The V and J ends lost 4 bases and 0 bases respectively, with 3 bases between them. This chain's CDR3 is CASSPANYGYTF. CDR3 bases read: TGCGCCAGCAGCCCCGCTAACTATGGC.

This clone was seen many times. The read is 3 residues too short to cover the CDR3 end, so that end is filled in from the germline J gene. The chain joins TRBV19 to TRBJ2-4; tentative D call: TRBD1 (6 bases). This CDR3 is 15 amino acids long. Trimming removed 6 bases from V and 9 bases from J, with 21 bases in between. Per the germline V gene, CDR1 is LNHDA and CDR2 is SQIVND (reference sequence). The DNA read from the CDR3 is TGTGCCAGTAGGACTGACAGGACCTCCTTGGGCATT. Residues: CASRTDRTSLGI. The whole CDR3 region reads CASRTDRTSLGIQYF.

In its sample, this clone was seen many times. The read terminates 3 residues before the CDR3 end, so the remaining end is supplied by the germline J gene. The chain links TRBV7-2 to TRBJ1-1, with D tentatively TRBD1 (5 bases). The CDR3 loop spans 13 amino acids. Trimming shortened V by 8 bases and J by 1 base, and 11 bases separated the two germline ends. CDR1 and CDR2 (germline): SGHTA, FQGNSA. The CDR3 DNA, read in part, is TGTGCCAGCCGTAAACAGGCGAACACTGAA. Amino acids: CASRKQANTE. The whole CDR3 region reads CASRKQANTEAFF.

There are many counts of this clone. The CDR3 end lies 3 residues beyond the end of the read and is filled in from the germline J gene. The chain links TRBV6-1 to TRBJ2-2; D remains ambiguous. This CDR3 has 15 residues. The germline CDR1 and CDR2 sequences are MNHNS and SASEGT. Trimming pared 3 bases from V and 0 bases from J, leaving 8 bases between. The part of the CDR3 DNA that was read is TGTGCCAGCAGTGATATCCTAGCGAACACCGGGGAG. Residues: CASSDILANTGE. The CDR3 in its entirety is CASSDILANTGELFF.

This clone was observed at least ten times. The read ends 3 residues shy of where the CDR3 ends; the end is completed using the germline J gene. The chain combines TRBV5-1 with TRBJ2-1; 12 positions match TRBD2. The germline gives CDR1 SGHRS, CDR2 YFSETQ. The CDR3 has 15 residues. With V trimmed by 0 bases and J by 7 bases, 2 bases remained unmatched. The CDR3 loop is CASSLGLAGANEQFF. The CDR3 bases that were read are TGCGCCAGCAGCTTGGGACTAGCGGGAGCAAATGAG.

Ten or more counts support this clone. The read finishes 3 residues shy of the CDR3 end, and the germline J gene is used to complete it. This rearrangement joins TRBV7-2 to TRBJ2-7, with 9 nucleotides matching TRBD2. The germline CDR1 and CDR2 sequences are SGHTA and FQGNSA. This CDR3 spans 14 amino acids. The V gene end was trimmed by 5 bases and the J gene end by 3 bases; junction bases not matched to a gene: 5. CDR3 protein: CASSPREGLYEQYF. CDR3 DNA (partial): TGTGCCAGCAGCCCGCGGGAGGGCCTCTACGAG.

This clone was seen at least ten times. From the germline J gene comes the end of the CDR3, since the read stops 3 residues before it. V and J are TRBV11-2 and TRBJ2-2; D unclear. Trimming took 2 bases from V and 5 from J, leaving 3 bases between them. This CDR3 region has 12 residues. Germline lookup yields CDR1 SGHAT and CDR2 FQNNGV. This CDR3 reads CASSLITGELFF. Partial CDR3 DNA: TGTGCCAGCAGCTTAATAACCGGGGAG.

This clone was recorded many times. The CDR3 end lies 3 residues beyond the end of the read and is filled in from the germline J gene. The J gene is TRBJ2-1, the V gene TRBV12-3 or TRBV12-4, with 7 positions matching TRBD1. J gave up 1 base and V 4 bases, and 4 bases lay outside the gene matches. The CDR3 contains 15 residues. The CDR3 DNA, read in part, is TGTGCCAGCAGTTCACACAGGGGTTCCTACAATGAG. Translated: CASSSHRGSYNE. The CDR3 reads in full as CASSSHRGSYNEQFF.